The 20 T cell receptor beta chains presented below share a single source sample, sequenced in a study of cytomegalovirus exposure and HLA in healthy donors. The PCR had 60 Vbeta and 13 Jbeta primers. Some clones are missing from TCRdb's copy, which holds only in-frame ones; the method was immunoSEQ multiplex PCR. Among approximately 140,000 clones, roughly 79% were seen once, and the ten largest hold roughly 1.5%. Sequenced material: PBMCs. The receptors stem from a woman aged 18-30 years in good health and CMV-seronegative.

This clone turned up a few times. The chain employs TRBV30 and TRBJ1-2; D gene ambiguous. This CDR3 has 14 amino acids. The germline V and J ends were trimmed by 0 bases and 2 bases, with 10 bases remaining between them. Germline CDR1 GTSNPN, CDR2 SVGIG (reference sequence). CDR3 region: CAWSVVGLNYGYTF. The CDR3 nucleotides read TGTGCCTGGAGTGTAGTGGGCCTGAACTATGGCTACACCTTC.

The sample holds one count of this clone. The rearrangement joins TRBV7-9 to TRBJ1-1; D is unclear. This CDR3 spans 13 amino acids. V was pared by 5 bases and J by 3 bases, with 10 bases between. Looked up from germline, CDR1 is SEHNR and CDR2 is FQNEAQ (reference sequence). CDR3 nucleotide sequence: TGTGCCAGCAGCCCCGACTGGGACACTGAAGCTTTCTTT. Residues: CASSPDWDTEAFF. Together with reference TRBV7-9 and TRBJ1-1, the CDR3 gives the full variable domain: DTGVSQNPRHKITKRGQNVTFRCDPISEHNRLYWYRQTLGQGPEFLTYFQNEAQLEKSRLLSDRFSAERPKGSFSTLEIQRTEQGDSAMYLCASSPDWDTEAFFGQGTRLTVV.

The V call is TRBV11-3, the J call TRBJ2-2; no clear D. CDR1 SGHNT and CDR2 YENEEA come from the germline V gene. The CDR3 is 15 residues long. V was shortened by 0 bases and J by 1 base, with 6 bases between the two germline ends. In nucleotides, the CDR3 is TGTGCCAGCAGCTTAGATACAGAGAACACCGGGGAGCTGTTTTTT. Translated: CASSLDTENTGELFF.

The J gene is TRBJ1-2, the V gene TRBV7-2, with D perhaps TRBD1 (6 bases). Trimming took off 1 base at V and 5 bases at J, with 17 bases between the two ends. Germline CDR1 reads SGHTA; CDR2 reads FQGNSA. The CDR3 has 16 residues. The CDR3 loop is CASSLGKIQGEYGYTF. The CDR3 nucleotides are TGTGCCAGCAGCTTAGGAAAAATACAGGGAGAATATGGCTACACCTTC.

The rearrangement links TRBV6-1 to TRBJ2-3, with a tentative D call TRBD2 (5 bases). V was trimmed by 6 bases and J by 2 bases, leaving 15 bases between them. The CDR3 is made up of 15 amino acids. Per the germline V gene, CDR1 is MNHNS and CDR2 is SASEGT. This chain's CDR3 is CASRSTRAITDTQYF. DNA of the CDR3: TGTGCCAGCAGAAGTACTAGGGCCATCACAGATACGCAGTATTTT.

The rearrangement links TRBV11-2 to TRBJ2-2; no clear D gene. CDR1 is SGHAT, CDR2 FQNNGV, per germline. Trimming removed 5 bases from V and 2 bases from J, with 9 bases in between. CDR3 size: 14 residues. The CDR3 DNA is TGTGCCAGCAGCGTCGTCAGAAACACCGGGGAGCTGTTTTTT. Its translation is CASSVVRNTGELFF.

This clone was seen a few times. CDR3 residues: CASSLQQARPNYGYTF. The CDR3 DNA reads as TGTGCCAGCAGCTTGCAACAGGCCAGACCTAACTATGGCTACACCTTC. This rearrangement joins TRBV5-8 to TRBJ1-2; possibly TRBD1 for D (5 bases). This CDR3 spans 16 amino acids. V lost 1 base, J lost 0 bases, and 13 bases lay in between. Germline loops: CDR1 SGHTS, CDR2 YDEGEE.

J is TRBJ1-4 and V is TRBV18; 7 nucleotides agree with TRBD1. The V and J ends lost 1 base and 3 bases, in that order; junction bases with no gene match: 2. The CDR3 covers 15 residues. Germline CDR1 is KGHSH and CDR2 is LQKENI. The CDR3 nucleotides are TGTGCCAGCTCACCACGCAGGGGGGCTAATGAAAAACTGTTTTTT. Translation gives CASSPRRGANEKLFF.

This clone was counted a single time. J is TRBJ1-6 and V is TRBV5-6; TRBD1 might be the D (6 bases). V was trimmed by 4 bases and J by 8 bases, leaving 19 bases between them. The CDR3 has 16 residues. Germline CDR1 is SGHDT and CDR2 is YYEEEE. The CDR3 region is CASSHTGHKVYSPLHF. CDR3 nucleotides: TGTGCCAGCAGCCACACAGGGCACAAGGTGTATTCACCCCTCCACTTT. Variable domain in full (rest from reference TRBV5-6 and TRBJ1-6): DAGVTQSPTHLIKTRGQQVTLRCSPKSGHDTVSWYQQALGQGPQFIFQYYEEEERQRGNFPDRFSGHQFPNYSSELNVNALLLGDSALYLCASSHTGHKVYSPLHFGNGTRLTVT.

The chain is built from TRBV19 and TRBJ1-4, with D possibly matching TRBD1 (5 bases). CDR3 length: 16 amino acids. The V gene lost 4 bases and the J gene lost 5 bases, with 17 bases spanning the gap. Germline V gene lookup returns CDR1 LNHDA and CDR2 SQIVND (reference sequence). CDR3: CASSTLGGEGNEKLFF. The CDR3 DNA reads as TGTGCCAGTAGTACCCTCGGGGGAGAAGGAAATGAAAAACTGTTTTTT.

V gene TRBV27 combines with J gene TRBJ1-1; D remains ambiguous. This CDR3 has 13 amino acids. V was pared by 6 bases and J by 4 bases, with 12 bases between. The germline gives CDR1 MNHEY, CDR2 SMNVEV (reference sequence). CDR3 sequence (DNA): TGTGCCAGCAGCCCCCTCGGTAGCACTGAAGCTTTCTTT. Translation: CASSPLGSTEAFF.

The chain has TRBV13 and TRBJ1-2; unclear D gene. This CDR3 contains 11 residues. Germline CDR1 reads PRHDT; CDR2 reads FYEKMQ (reference sequence). Trimming took 2 bases from V and 8 from J, leaving 6 bases between them. This chain's CDR3 is CASSLRRGYTF. The CDR3 DNA reads TGTGCCAGCAGCTTAAGGAGGGGCTACACCTTC.

This clone appeared a few times. The gene calls are TRBV5-6 and TRBJ2-1, with D tentatively TRBD1 (5 bases). The V end lost 4 bases, the J end lost 14 bases, and 16 bases lay between the germline ends. The CDR3 runs 12 residues. The germline V gene has CDR1 SGHDT and CDR2 YYEEEE. The CDR3: CASSPQGAEEFF. In DNA, the CDR3 is TGTGCCAGCAGCCCCCAAGGGGCCGAGGAGTTCTTC.

This clone was counted only a few times. This sequence joins TRBV5-6 and TRBJ1-5; TRBD1 agrees at 7 bases. Germline V gives CDR1 SGHDT, CDR2 YYEEEE. The CDR3 extends over 14 amino acids. J lost 4 bases, V lost 4 bases, and 5 bases had no gene match. The CDR3 sequence: CASSQDRNNQPQHF. In DNA, the CDR3 is TGTGCCAGCAGCCAGGACAGGAATAATCAGCCCCAGCATTTT.

The gene calls are TRBV19 and TRBJ1-4; D possibly corresponds to TRBD1 (6 bases). Germline V CDR1 and CDR2: LNHDA, SQIVND (reference sequence). The V end lost 6 bases, the J end lost 6 bases, and 17 bases lay between the germline ends. CDR3 length: 15 amino acids. The CDR3 nucleotides are TGTGCCAGTAGCATCTTAAACAGGGACGATGAAAAACTGTTTTTT. This translates into CASSILNRDDEKLFF. The entire variable domain, with the rest obtained from reference TRBV19 and TRBJ1-4, is as follows: DGGITQSPKYLFRKEGQNVTLSCEQNLNHDAMYWYRQDPGQGLRLIYYSQIVNDFQKGDIAEGYSVSREKKESFPLTVTSAQKNPTAFYLCASSILNRDDEKLFFGSGTQLSVL.

V gene TRBV27 combines with J gene TRBJ2-7; 13 nucleotides match TRBD2. The germline V gene encodes CDR1 MNHEY and CDR2 SMNVEV (reference sequence). Trimming took 8 bases from V and 4 from J; bases not matched to a gene: 2. The CDR3 spans 13 residues. The CDR3 here is CASGTSGAYEQYF. The CDR3 region has the DNA TGTGCCAGCGGGACTAGCGGGGCTTACGAGCAGTACTTC.

V usage is TRBV7-9 and J usage is TRBJ1-1; D gene unclear. Germline CDR1 reads SEHNR; CDR2 reads FQNEAQ (reference sequence). V was pared by 5 bases and J by 8 bases, with 9 bases between. The CDR3 is 11 amino acids. CDR3 loop: CASSPSSEAFF. The CDR3 bases are TGTGCCAGCAGCCCCTCTTCCGAAGCTTTCTTT.

The chain's CDR3 is CASSSQAGNYGYTF. DNA of the CDR3: TGTGCCAGCAGTAGCCAGGCGGGCAACTATGGCTACACCTTC. This chain uses TRBV6-1 with TRBJ1-2, with D hard to call. Per the germline V gene, CDR1 is MNHNS and CDR2 is SASEGT. Trimming took 5 bases from V and 2 from J, leaving 12 bases between them. The CDR3 is 14 amino acids.

The chain couples TRBV7-9 to TRBJ1-4, with 7 nucleotides matching TRBD1. This CDR3 comprises 14 residues. After removal of 5 bases from V and 4 bases from J, the junction contained 4 bases not matched to a gene. Germline loops: CDR1 SEHNR, CDR2 FQNEAQ (reference sequence). The CDR3 sequence is CASSRTGLNEKLFF. CDR3 bases: TGTGCCAGCAGCCGGACAGGACTTAATGAAAAACTGTTTTTT.

The chain recombines TRBV15 with TRBJ1-5, with D unresolved. Germline V gives CDR1 LNHNV, CDR2 YYDKDF (reference sequence). CDR3 length: 14 amino acids. The V gene lost 0 bases and the J gene lost 0 bases, with 3 bases spanning the gap. In nucleotides, the CDR3 is TGTGCCACCAGCAGAGACAGTAGCAATCAGCCCCAGCATTTT. Translating gives CATSRDSSNQPQHF.